This T cell receptor beta chain was sequenced during a study of human T cells and chemical hapten exposure. CDR1 is MNHEY and CDR2 is SVGAGI in the germline V gene. Between the trimmed V and J ends, which lost 4 bases and 2 bases, there was a span of 14 bases. The CDR3 consists of 15 residues. This clonotype was detected only a few times. Its antigen is undetermined. TCRdb reprocessed the RACE reads via MiXCR and lists one record per CDR3 protein. This table has 330,000 or so distinct CDR3 sequences, about 6% appearing once. As for time point: patch test 2, 6 weeks after DPC sensitization. Treatment: therapeutic diphenylcyclopropenone sensitization with weekly scalp DPC. Findings and caveats of the study: Significantly more large CDR3 similarity clusters were formed by expanded TCRs than by controls.

The chain recombines TRBV6-5 with TRBJ2-5; D possibly corresponds to TRBD1 (5 bases). Sample: whole blood, taken in connection with sensitization to the hapten diphenylcyclopropenone (DPC). The receptor was isolated from a woman aged 18-30 years with alopecia areata. Some clones in this sample may be carry-over from other donors' samples. The chain's CDR3 is CASSFLEGVQETQYF. The CDR3 coding sequence is TGTGCCAGCAGTTTCCTCGAAGGGGTACAAGAGACCCAGTACTTC.